The subject of this entry is one T cell receptor beta chain. Its antigen is undetermined. For sequencing, patients were chosen who had shown expansion of CD8+CD57+ cells by flow cytometry. With no exception, the patients had severe acquired aplastic anemia. Patients were treatment-naive when blood was sampled. These data belong to a study of CD8+CD57+ T cells in acquired aplastic anemia. The germline V gene encodes CDR1 SGHTS and CDR2 YDEGEE. The CDR3 is 14 amino acids. Between the trimmed V and J ends, which lost 1 base and 3 bases, there was a span of 10 bases. According to the study, genomic DNA was the template for TCR beta VDJ and CDR3 profiling. TCRdb reprocessed the reads via MiXCR and lists one record per CDR3 protein. The sample records a few hundred thousand distinct CDR3 sequences, approximately 60% being singletons. The study's findings and limits: Both patients and controls carried the same twenty-nine CD8+ CDR3 sequences. Controls did not differ significantly from patients in CD8+ Simpson's diversity.

V usage is TRBV5-8 and J usage is TRBJ1-2; D is ambiguous. Sample: sorted CD4+, CD8+, or CD8+CD57+ T cells (not recorded which) from PBMCs. This sequence originates from a human donor with aplastic anemia. This chain's CDR3 is CASSLKKQDYGYTF. The CDR3 coding sequence is TGTGCCAGCAGCTTGAAGAAGCAGGACTATGGCTACACCTTC.